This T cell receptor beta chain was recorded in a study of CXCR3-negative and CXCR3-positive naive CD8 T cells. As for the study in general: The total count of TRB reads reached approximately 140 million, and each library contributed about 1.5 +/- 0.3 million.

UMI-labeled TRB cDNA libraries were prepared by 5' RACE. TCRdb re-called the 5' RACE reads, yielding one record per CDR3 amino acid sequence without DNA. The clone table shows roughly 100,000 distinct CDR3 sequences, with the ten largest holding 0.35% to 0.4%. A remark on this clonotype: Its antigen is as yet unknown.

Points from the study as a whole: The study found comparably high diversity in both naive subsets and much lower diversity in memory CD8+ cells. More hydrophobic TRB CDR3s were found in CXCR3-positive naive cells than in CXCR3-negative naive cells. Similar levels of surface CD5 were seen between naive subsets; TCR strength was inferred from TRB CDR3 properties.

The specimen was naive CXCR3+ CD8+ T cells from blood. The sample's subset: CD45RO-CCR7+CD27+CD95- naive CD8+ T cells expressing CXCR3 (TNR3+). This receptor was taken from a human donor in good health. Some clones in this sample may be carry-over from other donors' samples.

CDR3 protein: CASSYSRVAGGPVAYEQYF. The V and J genes are TRBV6-6 and TRBJ2-7; TCRdb calls TRBD2, which cannot be checked without DNA. CDR1 is MNHNY, CDR2 SVGAGI, per germline (reference sequence). CDR3 length: 19 residues.